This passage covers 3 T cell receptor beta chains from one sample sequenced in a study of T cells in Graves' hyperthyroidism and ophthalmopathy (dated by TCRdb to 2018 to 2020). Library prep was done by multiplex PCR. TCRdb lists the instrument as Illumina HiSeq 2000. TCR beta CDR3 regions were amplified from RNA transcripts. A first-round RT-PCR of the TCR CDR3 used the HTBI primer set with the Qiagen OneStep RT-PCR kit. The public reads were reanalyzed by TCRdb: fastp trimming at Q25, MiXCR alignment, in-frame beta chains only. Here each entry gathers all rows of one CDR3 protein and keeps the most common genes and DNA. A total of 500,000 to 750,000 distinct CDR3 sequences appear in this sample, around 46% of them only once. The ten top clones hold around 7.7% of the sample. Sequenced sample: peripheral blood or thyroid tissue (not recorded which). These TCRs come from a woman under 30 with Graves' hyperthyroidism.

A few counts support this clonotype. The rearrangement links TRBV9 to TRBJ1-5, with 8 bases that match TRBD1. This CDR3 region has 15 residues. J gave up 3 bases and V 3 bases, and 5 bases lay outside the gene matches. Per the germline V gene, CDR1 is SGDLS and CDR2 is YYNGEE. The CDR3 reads CASSERTGPNQPQHF. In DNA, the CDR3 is TGTGCCAGCAGCGAAAGGACAGGGCCCAATCAGCCCCAGCATTTT.

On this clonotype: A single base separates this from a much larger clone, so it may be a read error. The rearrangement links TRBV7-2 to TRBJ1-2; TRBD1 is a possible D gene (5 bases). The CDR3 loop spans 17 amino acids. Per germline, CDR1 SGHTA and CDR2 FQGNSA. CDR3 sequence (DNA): TGTGCCAGCAGCTTTGGTACAGGCGGCAAACGGGGATATGACTACACCTTC. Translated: CASSFGTGGKRGYDYTF. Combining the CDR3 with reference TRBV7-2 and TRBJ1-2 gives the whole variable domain GAGVSQSPSNKVTEKGKDVELRCDPISGHTALYWYRQSLGQGLEFLIYFQGNSAPDKSGLPSDRFSAERTGGSVSTLTIQRTQQEDSAVYLCASSFGTGGKRGYDYTFGSGTRLTVV.

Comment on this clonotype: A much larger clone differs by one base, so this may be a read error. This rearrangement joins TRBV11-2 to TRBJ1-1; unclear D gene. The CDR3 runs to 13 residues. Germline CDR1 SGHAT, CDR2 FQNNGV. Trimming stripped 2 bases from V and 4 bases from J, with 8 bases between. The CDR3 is CASSLKWSTEAFF. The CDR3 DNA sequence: TGTGCCAGCAGCTTAAAGTGGTCCACTGAAGCTTTCTTT.